This entry is about one T cell receptor (beta chain). Its antigen is not identified. A much larger clone lies a single base off, so this may be a read error. From roughly 390 ng of RNA, a library with molecular barcoded alpha/delta and beta/gamma adaptors was made. MiXCR, applied by TCRdb to the reads, yields one record per CDR3 protein. Among 35,000 to 50,000 distinct CDR3 sequences, over 11% were seen once, and the ten largest hold 5.5% to 7%. These data are taken from a study of read filtering for tumor transcriptome and immune sequencing. Study as a whole: Patients were approximately 17 male and roughly 15 female, mean age around 67 years, range about 40 to 85.

General study points: Sorted CD138-negative bone marrow cells were not purified T cells.

This CDR3 comprises 15 residues. Germline CDR1 and CDR2: MDHEN and SYDVKM. The chain joins TRBV28 to TRBJ1-4, with 13 positions matching TRBD2. The assigned J gene may be wrong: the sequence end matches TRBJ2-3 better. The specimen was a population of CD138-negative cells sorted from bone marrow. The source of this sequence is a donor at least 40 years old with multiple myeloma. CDR3 amino acids: CASRPGLAGEPWQYF. DNA of the CDR3: TGTGCCAGCAGGCCTGGACTAGCGGGAGAGCCTTGGCAGTATTTT.